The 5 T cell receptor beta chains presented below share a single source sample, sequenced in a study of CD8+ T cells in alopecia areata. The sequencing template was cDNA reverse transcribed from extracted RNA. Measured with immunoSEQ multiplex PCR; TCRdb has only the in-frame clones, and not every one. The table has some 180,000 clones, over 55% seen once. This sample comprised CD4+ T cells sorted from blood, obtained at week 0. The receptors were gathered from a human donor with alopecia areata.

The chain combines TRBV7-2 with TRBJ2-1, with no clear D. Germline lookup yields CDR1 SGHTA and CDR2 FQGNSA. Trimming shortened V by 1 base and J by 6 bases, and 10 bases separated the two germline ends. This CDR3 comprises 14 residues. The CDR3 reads CASSLVAVGNEQFF. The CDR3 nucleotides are TGTGCCAGCAGCTTAGTGGCCGTGGGCAATGAGCAGTTCTTC. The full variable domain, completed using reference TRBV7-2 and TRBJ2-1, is GAGVSQSPSNKVTEKGKDVELRCDPISGHTALYWYRQSLGQGLEFLIYFQGNSAPDKSGLPSDRFSAERTGGSVSTLTIQRTQQEDSAVYLCASSLVAVGNEQFFGPGTRLTVL.

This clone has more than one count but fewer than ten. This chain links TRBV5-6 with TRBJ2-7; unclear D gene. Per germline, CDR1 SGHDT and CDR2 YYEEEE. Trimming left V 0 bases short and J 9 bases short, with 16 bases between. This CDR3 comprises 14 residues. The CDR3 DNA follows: TGTGCCAGCAGCTTGGCCGAACCGAGAGTCGGGCAGTACTTC. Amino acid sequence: CASSLAEPRVGQYF.

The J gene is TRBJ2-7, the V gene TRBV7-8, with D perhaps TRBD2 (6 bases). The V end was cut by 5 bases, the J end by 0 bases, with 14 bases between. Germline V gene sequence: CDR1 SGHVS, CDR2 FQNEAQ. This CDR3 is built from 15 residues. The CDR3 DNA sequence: TGTGCCAGCAGCCCGCGGGCGGGAAGCTCCTACGAGCAGTACTTC. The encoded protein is CASSPRAGSSYEQYF.

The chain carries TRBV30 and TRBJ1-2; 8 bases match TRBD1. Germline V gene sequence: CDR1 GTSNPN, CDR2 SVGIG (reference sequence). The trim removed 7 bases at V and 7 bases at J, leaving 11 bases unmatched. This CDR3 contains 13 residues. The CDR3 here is CASQGVALGGYTF. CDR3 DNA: TGTGCCTCACAGGGGGTGGCCCTCGGTGGCTACACCTTC. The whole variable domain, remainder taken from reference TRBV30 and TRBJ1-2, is SQTIHQWPATLVQPVGSPLSLECTVEGTSNPNLYWYRQAAGRGLQLLFYSVGIGQISSEVPQNLSASRPQDRQFILSSKKLLLSDSGFYLCASQGVALGGYTFGSGTRLTVV.

CDR3 in DNA: TGTGCCTGGAATGGACAGGGAGACGGCACTGAAGCTTTCTTT. It translates to CAWNGQGDGTEAFF. J is TRBJ1-1 and V is TRBV30; 8 bases map to TRBD1. Germline assignment: CDR1 GTSNPN and CDR2 SVGIG (reference sequence). The CDR3 covers 14 residues. J gave up 4 bases and V 4 bases, and 8 bases lay outside the gene matches.